This T cell receptor beta chain was obtained from a study of cytomegalovirus exposure and HLA in healthy donors. Both 60 Vbeta primers and 13 Jbeta primers went into the PCR. Repertoires were generated with immunoSEQ multiplex PCR, while TCRdb's copy carries only in-frame clones and drops some. The table records roughly 60,000 clones, around three quarters of them present only once. This CDR3 has 14 amino acids. Germline V gene data show CDR1 as MNHNS and CDR2 as SASEGT. The V segment lost 10 bases and the J segment 1 base; nucleotides outside the gene matches: 3. Overall study findings and caveats: Across donors, presence/absence analyses took sequencing depth to be roughly uniform.

As for this clone: Its matching antigen is unknown.

The rearrangement uses TRBV6-1 and TRBJ1-4, with TRBD1 matching over 10 bases. Material: PBMCs. The TCR was taken from a middle-aged woman in good health and CMV-seropositive. The CDR3 DNA reads as TGTGCCATCCGGACAGGGGGAACTAATGAAAAACTGTTTTTT. Encoded protein: CAIRTGGTNEKLFF.